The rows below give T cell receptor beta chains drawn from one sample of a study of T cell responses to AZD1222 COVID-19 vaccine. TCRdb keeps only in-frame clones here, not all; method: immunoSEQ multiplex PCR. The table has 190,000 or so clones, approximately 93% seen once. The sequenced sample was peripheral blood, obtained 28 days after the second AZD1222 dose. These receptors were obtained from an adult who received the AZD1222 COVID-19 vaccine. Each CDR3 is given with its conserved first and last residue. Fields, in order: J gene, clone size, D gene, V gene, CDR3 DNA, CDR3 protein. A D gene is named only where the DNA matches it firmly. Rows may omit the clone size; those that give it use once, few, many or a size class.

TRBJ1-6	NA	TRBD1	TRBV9	TGTGCCAGCACCCCCCGGGACAGTAATTCACCCCTCCACTTT	CASTPRDSNSPLHF
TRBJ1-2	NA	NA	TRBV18	TGTGCCAGCTCACCACCGACCGCACCCAGCTATGGCTACACCTTT	CASSPPTAPSYGYTF
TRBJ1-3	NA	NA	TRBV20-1	TGCAGTGCTAGTTTGTGGGCAGGGGTACGTGGTGGAAACACCATATATTTT	CSASLWAGVRGGNTIYF
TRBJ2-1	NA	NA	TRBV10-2	TGCGCCAGCGGCTCCGGGACTCTCTCCTACAATGAGCAGTTCTTC	CASGSGTLSYNEQFF
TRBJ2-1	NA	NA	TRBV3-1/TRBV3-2	TGTGCCAGCAGCCAAGCAGGGACTGGCTACAATGAGCAGTTCTTC	CASSQAGTGYNEQFF
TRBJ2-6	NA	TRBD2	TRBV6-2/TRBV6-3	TGTGCCAGCAGTTACTATAGGCGGGGGGAGAACTCTGGGGCCAACGTCCTGACTTTC	CASSYYRRGENSGANVLTF
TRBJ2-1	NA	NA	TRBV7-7	TGTGCCAGCAGCTTAGGCGGGGGCCAAAACAATGAGCAGTTCTTC	CASSLGGGQNNEQFF
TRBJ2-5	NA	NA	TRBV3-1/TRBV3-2	TGTGCCAGCAGCTTGAAAGAGACCCAGTACTTC	CASSLKETQYF
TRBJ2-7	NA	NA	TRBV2	TGTGCCAGCAGTGAGTTCTACGAGCAGTACTTC	CASSEFYEQYF
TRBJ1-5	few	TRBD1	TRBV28	TGTGCCAGCAGTTACAGGGGAGGTCAGCCCCAGCATTTT	CASSYRGGQPQHF
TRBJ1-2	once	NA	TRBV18	TGTGCCAGCTCACCACGGGCAGTTCGCCAGGGAGGCGGCTACACCTTC	CASSPRAVRQGGGYTF
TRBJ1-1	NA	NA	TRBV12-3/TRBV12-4	TGTGCCAGCACCAATACCAGGAACACTGAAGCTTTCTTT	CASTNTRNTEAFF
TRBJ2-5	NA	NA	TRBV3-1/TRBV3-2	TGTGCCAGCAGCCAAGCTGGGACTTACGTTCTCGAGACCCAGTACTTC	CASSQAGTYVLETQYF
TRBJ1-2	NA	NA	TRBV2	TGTGCCAGCAGGGGAGGCCTCTATGGCTACACCTTC	CASRGGLYGYTF
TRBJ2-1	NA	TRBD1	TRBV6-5	TGTGCCAGCAGACCCGGGACAGGGTCCTACAATGAGCAGTTCTTC	CASRPGTGSYNEQFF
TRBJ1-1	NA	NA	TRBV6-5	TGTGCCAGCAGTTACTCGAGAGGCGGTAGCACTGAAGCTTTCTTT	CASSYSRGGSTEAFF
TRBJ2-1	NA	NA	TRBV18	TGTGCCAGCTCACCGGGGGGGCGGGCGATCAATGAGCAGTTCTTC	CASSPGGRAINEQFF
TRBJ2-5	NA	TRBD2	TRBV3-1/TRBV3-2	TGTGCCAGCAGCCGGGGTCAGGGAGGGGAGACCCAGTACTTC	CASSRGQGGETQYF
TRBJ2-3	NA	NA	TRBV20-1	TGCAGTGCTAGTCGCACACCTATCACAGATACGCAGTATTTT	CSASRTPITDTQYF
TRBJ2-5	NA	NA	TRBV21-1	TGTGCCAGCAGCTCACTAGCGGGGGGCCAAAAGAAGACCCAGTACTTC	CASSSLAGGQKKTQYF
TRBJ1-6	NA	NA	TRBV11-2	TGTGCCAGCAGTTCCCCCGGGGGGAGTAATTCACCCCTCCACTTT	CASSSPGGSNSPLHF
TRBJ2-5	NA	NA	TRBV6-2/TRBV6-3	TGTGCCAGCAGTCAACCAACTAGCCGAGAGACCCAGTACTTC	CASSQPTSRETQYF
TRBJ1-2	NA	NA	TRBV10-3	TGTGCCATCAGTGTCTACAGGAGTGGCTACACCTTC	CAISVYRSGYTF
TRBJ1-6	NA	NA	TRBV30	TGTGCCTGGATGACCGACGACAGGCTCTTAGAGCAATCACCCCTCCACTTT	CAWMTDDRLLEQSPLHF
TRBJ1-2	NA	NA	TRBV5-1	TGCGCCAGCAGCCCTGGAGAGGGGAACTATGGCTACACCTTC	CASSPGEGNYGYTF
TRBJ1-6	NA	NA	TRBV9	TGTGCCAGCAGCGTAGACAGCAATTTCTCACCCCTCCACTTT	CASSVDSNFSPLHF
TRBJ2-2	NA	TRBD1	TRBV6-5	TGTGCCAGCCGCACCACAGGGGGCAACACCGGGGAGCTGTTTTTT	CASRTTGGNTGELFF
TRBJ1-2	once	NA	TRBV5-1	TGCGCCAGCAGCCTAGCGGGGGCAGGGACCTTTAGCAGCTATGGCTACACCTTC	CASSLAGAGTFSSYGYTF
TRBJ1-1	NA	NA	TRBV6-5	TGTGCCAGCAGTTACCCGGACAGGAACACTGAAGCTTTCTTT	CASSYPDRNTEAFF
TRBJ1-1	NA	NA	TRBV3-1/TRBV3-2	TGTGCCAGCAGCCAAGTCTTCGGGGGGCGAGGCACTGAAGCTTTCTTT	CASSQVFGGRGTEAFF
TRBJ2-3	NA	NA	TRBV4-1	TGCGCCAGCAGCCAACTGGCGGGGGCTCGAGATACGCAGTATTTT	CASSQLAGARDTQYF
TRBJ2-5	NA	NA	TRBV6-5	TGTGCCAGCAGGCGCTCCGGGACCCTACAAGAGACCCAGTACTTC	CASRRSGTLQETQYF
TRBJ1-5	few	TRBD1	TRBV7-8	TGTGCCAGCAGCGTAGAGGGACAGGGAAACAATCAGCCCCAGCATTTT	CASSVEGQGNNQPQHF
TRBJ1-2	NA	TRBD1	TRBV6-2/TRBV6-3	TGTGCCAGCAGTACTCCCGTGCGACAGGGTAATGGCTACACCTTC	CASSTPVRQGNGYTF
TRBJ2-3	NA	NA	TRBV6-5	TGTGCCAGCAGTTACGGTACAGGGCCTAGCACAGATACGCAGTATTTT	CASSYGTGPSTDTQYF
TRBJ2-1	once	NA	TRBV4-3	TGCGCCAGCAGCCGAACGGGCCCCCACAATGAGCAGTTCTTC	CASSRTGPHNEQFF
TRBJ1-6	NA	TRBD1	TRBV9	TGTGCCAGCAGCGCCGACCCTTGGACAGGGTTCTTTCCCCTCCACTTT	CASSADPWTGFFPLHF
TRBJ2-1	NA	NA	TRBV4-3	TGCGCCAGCAGCTTCCGAGAAGGGGGGATAACGAATGAGCAGTTCTTC	CASSFREGGITNEQFF
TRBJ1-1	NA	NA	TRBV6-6	TGTGCCAGCAGGCCCGGCCGTGTGGGGACTGAAGCTTTCTTT	CASRPGRVGTEAFF
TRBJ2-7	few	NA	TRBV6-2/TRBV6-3	TGTGCCAGCAGCCCCCGGGGGAGCGGCGAGCAGTACTTC	CASSPRGSGEQYF
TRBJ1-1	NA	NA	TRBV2	TGTGCCAGCAGCTCGAAACAGGGCGACACTGAAGCTTTCTTT	CASSSKQGDTEAFF
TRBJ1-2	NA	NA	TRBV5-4	TGTGCCAGCAGCTTATCAGGCCCTCGCACCTATGGCTACACCTTC	CASSLSGPRTYGYTF
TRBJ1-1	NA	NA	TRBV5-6	TGTGCCAGCAAGCCATGGGGCACAATGAACACTGAAGCTTTCTTT	CASKPWGTMNTEAFF
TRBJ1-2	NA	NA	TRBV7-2	TGTGCCAGCAGCCCCGGTAACCTAGAGTATGGCTACACCTTC	CASSPGNLEYGYTF
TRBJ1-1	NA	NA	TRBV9	TGTGCCAGCAGCCCTAGGACATCCCCAGGCGCTGAAGCTTTCTTT	CASSPRTSPGAEAFF
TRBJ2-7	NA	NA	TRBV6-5	TGTGCCAGTCGGGCCTACGAGCAGTACTTC	CASRAYEQYF
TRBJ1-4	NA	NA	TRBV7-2	TGTGCCAGCAGCTGGGGCCGGACGTCCGGTGAAAAACTGTTTTTT	CASSWGRTSGEKLFF
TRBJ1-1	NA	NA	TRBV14	TGTGCCAGCAGCCCCCGATCCGGGACACAGAACACTGAAGCTTTCTTT	CASSPRSGTQNTEAFF
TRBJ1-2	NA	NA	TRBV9	TGTGCCAGCAGCGCACAAGGAGCCCTGACACATGGCTACACCTTC	CASSAQGALTHGYTF
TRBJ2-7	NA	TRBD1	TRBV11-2	TGTGCCAGCAGCAATTACAGGGGGTACGAGCAGTACTTC	CASSNYRGYEQYF
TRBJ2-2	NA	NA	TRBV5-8	TGTGCCAGCAGCTTAGGAGTGGGCCGGGTCACCGGGGAGCTGTTTTTT	CASSLGVGRVTGELFF
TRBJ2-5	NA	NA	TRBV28	TGTGCCAGCAGTTCTTCAGATCCTGGGTCAGAGACCCAGTACTTC	CASSSSDPGSETQYF
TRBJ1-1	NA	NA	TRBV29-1	TGCAGCGTTATTCAGGGACCGAACACTGAAGCTTTCTTT	CSVIQGPNTEAFF
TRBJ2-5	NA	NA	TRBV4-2	TGTGCCAGCAGCCAAGATTGGAAGCGCCAAGAGACCCAGTACTTC	CASSQDWKRQETQYF
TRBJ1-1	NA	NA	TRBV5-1	TGCGCCAGCAGCTTAGAAGGGAGAGCTGAAGCTTTCTTT	CASSLEGRAEAFF